The source of this T cell receptor (beta chain) is a study of blood T cell repertoires in COVID-19. Study overall: T cells, B-cell-depleted T cells, or PBMCs supplied cDNA or gDNA.

There are 13 residues in the CDR3. With 5 bases removed from V and 3 bases from J, the gap between germline ends came to 8 bases. Here immunoSEQ multiplex PCR was the method, and the copy in TCRdb shows in-frame clones only, minus some. Here the sample spans about 380,000 clones, 85% being singletons. The sequence came from a woman between 18 and 29 years old with acute or convalescent COVID-19. The J gene is TRBJ1-5, the V gene TRBV12-3 or TRBV12-4; no reliable D call. Input material: peripheral blood. The CDR3 nucleotides read TGTGCCAGCAGTCCAGGTTTCAATCAGCCCCAGCATTTT. Residues: CASSPGFNQPQHF.